This T cell receptor (beta chain) came from a study of blood T cell repertoires in COVID-19. Study-wide context: T cells, B-cell-depleted T cells, or PBMCs supplied cDNA or gDNA.

The V gene lost 2 bases and the J gene lost 3 bases, with 25 bases spanning the gap. The CDR3 consists of 19 residues. CDR1 and CDR2 (germline): MNHEY, SMNVEV (reference sequence). Assay: immunoSEQ multiplex PCR; the TCRdb copy retains only in-frame clones and omits some. The sample lists roughly 220,000 clones, 84% occurring once. The clonotype comes from a young woman who had recovered from COVID-19. The material sequenced was peripheral blood. The rearrangement links TRBV27 to TRBJ1-1; unclear D gene. CDR3 sequence reads: CASSLKGQRVSAGDTEAFF. The CDR3, as DNA: TGTGCCAGCAGTTTAAAAGGCCAAAGGGTTTCGGCGGGCGACACTGAAGCTTTCTTT.